This is a list of T cell receptor beta chains from one sample in a study of T-cell reconstitution after alpha-beta-depleted transplantation in children. MiXCR, applied by TCRdb to the PCR reads, yields one record per CDR3 protein. Of 490,000 or so distinct CDR3 sequences listed, over 9.5% were seen once; the top ten hold just over 2%. Specimen: PBMCs, collected before TCRalphabeta/CD19-depleted stem cell transplant. These receptors came from a child aged 2-9 years with inherited bone marrow failure, due to receive a stem cell transplant. CDR3s include the opening cysteine and the closing phenylalanine or tryptophan. D genes are given only for firm matches. Size is omitted from some rows. Given values are once, few, many or a class for expanded clones.

TRBV20-1,14,TRBJ2-1,.,many,CSARRRGIIHEQFF,TGCAGTGCTAGGAGGCGGGGTATCATCCATGAGCAGTTCTTC
TRBV4-1,16,TRBJ1-4,.,many,CASSHPGGAGNEKLFF,TGCGCCAGCAGCCACCCGGGAGGGGCCGGCAATGAAAAACTGTTTTTT
TRBV20-1,15,TRBJ2-5,TRBD2,many,CSARVGSGSAETQYF,TGCAGTGCTAGAGTCGGGAGCGGGAGTGCAGAGACCCAGTACTTC
TRBV6-2/TRBV6-3,15,TRBJ2-7,.,.,CASGPLDGSYYEQYF,TGTGCCAGCGGACCACTAGACGGCTCCTACTACGAGCAGTACTTC
TRBV5-1,15,TRBJ2-7,.,many,CASSPRTGSSYEQYF,TGCGCCAGCAGCCCCCGGACTGGGAGCTCCTACGAGCAGTACTTC
TRBV6-2/TRBV6-3,13,TRBJ2-5,.,many,CASSPTVMETQYF,TGTGCCAGCAGCCCCACCGTTATGGAGACCCAGTACTTC
TRBV29-1,12,TRBJ2-5,TRBD1,many,CSTTSGTGTQYF,TGCAGCACAACCTCCGGGACAGGAACCCAGTACTTC
TRBV30,15,TRBJ2-5,.,many,CAWSFLRQNQETQYF,TGTGCCTGGAGTTTCCTAAGACAGAACCAAGAGACCCAGTACTTC
TRBV29-1,13,TRBJ2-5,TRBD1,many,CSVLDRERETQYF,TGCAGCGTTCTGGACAGGGAGAGGGAGACCCAGTACTTC
TRBV27,16,TRBJ2-2,TRBD2,many,CASSLRAGEKGGELFF,TGTGCCAGCAGTTTACGAGCGGGAGAGAAGGGCGGGGAGCTGTTTTTT
TRBV19,16,TRBJ2-1,TRBD2,many,CASSIWLAGSYNEQFF,TGTGCCAGTAGTATTTGGCTAGCGGGTTCCTACAATGAGCAGTTCTTC
TRBV15,15,TRBJ2-5,.,many,CATSRALRPQETQYF,TGTGCCACCAGCAGAGCGCTACGGCCCCAAGAGACCCAGTACTTC
TRBV15,17,TRBJ2-2,.,many,CATSREVQLGNTGELFF,TGTGCCACCAGCAGAGAAGTCCAATTAGGGAACACCGGGGAGCTGTTTTTT
TRBV9,13,TRBJ2-3,.,few,CASSVGGGDTQYF,TGTGCCAGCAGCGTAGGTGGGGGAGATACGCAGTATTTT
TRBV7-8,16,TRBJ2-2,.,many,CASSPQRASSTGELFF,TGTGCCAGCAGCCCACAGCGGGCATCGAGCACCGGGGAGCTGTTTTTT
TRBV5-1,14,TRBJ2-5,TRBD1,many,CASSATGRQETQYF,TGCGCCAGCAGCGCGACAGGGCGGCAAGAGACCCAGTACTTC
TRBV21-1,13,TRBJ1-6,.,many,CASMGQGSAPLHF,TGTGCCAGCATGGGACAGGGGTCCGCACCCCTCCACTTT
TRBV11-1,20,TRBJ2-5,TRBD1,.,CASSTSYGTGDFFQPETQYF,TGTGCCAGCAGCACGAGTTACGGGACAGGTGACTTTTTCCAACCGGAGACCCAGTACTTC
TRBV4-2,15,TRBJ2-1,TRBD2,many,CASSLQRGVNNEQFF,TGTGCCAGCAGCCTTCAGCGGGGGGTTAACAATGAGCAGTTCTTC
TRBV4-3,16,TRBJ2-2,TRBD2,many,CASSRGTSGSTGELFF,TGCGCCAGCAGCCGGGGGACTAGCGGGAGTACCGGGGAGCTGTTTTTT
TRBV30,12,TRBJ2-7,TRBD1,many,CAWNRDSYEQYF,TGTGCCTGGAACCGGGACAGCTACGAGCAGTACTTC
TRBV18,15,TRBJ2-5,.,many,CASSPVRDGQETQYF,TGTGCCAGCTCACCTGTGCGGGACGGCCAAGAGACCCAGTACTTC
TRBV4-3,16,TRBJ2-1,.,.,CASSQAGTQSYNEQFF,TGCGCCAGCAGCCAGGCCGGGACTCAATCCTACAATGAGCAGTTCTTC
TRBV27,14,TRBJ2-2,TRBD1,many,CASSFTGGNGELFF,TGTGCCAGCAGTTTCACAGGGGGGAACGGGGAGCTGTTTTTT
TRBV19,17,TRBJ2-1,.,.,CASSSSEGFYSYNEQFF,TGTGCCAGTAGTTCTTCCGAGGGGTTCTACTCCTACAATGAGCAGTTCTTC
TRBV28,16,TRBJ2-1,.,many,CASSLSDSPYYNEQFF,TGTGCCAGCAGTTTATCGGACAGTCCTTACTACAATGAGCAGTTCTTC
TRBV5-5,17,TRBJ2-1,TRBD2,few,CASSLDPAGGPYNEQFF,TGTGCCAGCAGCTTGGACCCAGCGGGAGGCCCCTACAATGAGCAGTTCTTC
TRBV2,18,TRBJ2-7,TRBD2,.,CACCLTYGGGPFADEQYF,TGTGCCTGCTGTTTGACTTATGGGGGGGGTCCTTTCGCCGACGAGCAGTACTTC
TRBV9,12,TRBJ1-2,.,many,CASSVEGYGYTF,TGTGCCAGCAGCGTAGAGGGCTATGGCTACACCTTC
TRBV4-2,14,TRBJ1-1,.,many,CASSQPGMNTEAFF,TGTGCCAGCAGCCAGCCAGGGATGAACACTGAAGCTTTCTTT
TRBV9,14,TRBJ2-7,TRBD2,many,CASSPSGSWGEQYF,TGTGCCAGCAGCCCTAGCGGGAGCTGGGGCGAGCAGTACTTC